The TCR beta chain described here comes from a study of response to subunit inactivated influenza vaccine. General study findings and limits: The authors offered the suggestion that each seasonal influenza vaccination recruits few new T cells.

Trimming cost V 2 bases and J 2 bases, with 10 bases left between them. Per the germline V gene, CDR1 is SGHTA and CDR2 is FQGNSA. CDR3 length: 15 residues. Concerning this clonotype itself: The antigen is unknown.

TCRdb independently ran MiXCR on the RT-PCR reads; one entry per CDR3 protein. The table lists roughly 760,000 distinct CDR3 sequences, less than 25% of them singletons, with roughly 10% in the top ten. This chain connects TRBV7-2 to TRBJ1-5; a weak D match, TRBD1 (5 bases). This TCR derives from a man between 45 and 60 years old who received an inactivated influenza vaccine. Sequenced material: PBMCs from blood, taken approximately 5 days after vaccination. The CDR3 loop is CASSLRGGGNQPQHF. DNA for the CDR3: TGTGCCAGCAGCTTAAGGGGTGGAGGCAATCAGCCCCAGCATTTT.